This TCR beta chain was identified during a study of blood T cell repertoires in COVID-19. Across the whole study: Specimens from acute and convalescent COVID-19 originated in the United States, Italy and Spain. Sources were T cells, B-cell-depleted T cells, or PBMCs; the material itself was cDNA or gDNA.

CDR3 length: 15 residues. Germline trimming cut 4 bases from V and 3 bases from J; bases unmatched to any gene: 6. Germline CDR1 and CDR2: SEHNR and FQNEAQ (reference sequence). In the authors' workflow: Reference gene primer amplification gave estimated nucleated cell counts. This table comes from immunoSEQ multiplex PCR, and its TCRdb copy is limited to in-frame clones, with some not included. V, J and clone size derive from that table, while D and trimming were established from the DNA sequence. The sample includes 65,000 to 85,000 clones, roughly 87% seen only once; the top ten take roughly 10%. The chain employs TRBV7-9 and TRBJ1-1; 9 positions agree with TRBD1. The TCR comes from a woman between 18 and 29 years old with acute or convalescent COVID-19. The material sequenced was peripheral blood. The CDR3 region is CASSWGDRVHTEAFF. CDR3 DNA sequence: TGTGCCAGCAGCTGGGGGGACAGGGTCCACACTGAAGCTTTCTTT.